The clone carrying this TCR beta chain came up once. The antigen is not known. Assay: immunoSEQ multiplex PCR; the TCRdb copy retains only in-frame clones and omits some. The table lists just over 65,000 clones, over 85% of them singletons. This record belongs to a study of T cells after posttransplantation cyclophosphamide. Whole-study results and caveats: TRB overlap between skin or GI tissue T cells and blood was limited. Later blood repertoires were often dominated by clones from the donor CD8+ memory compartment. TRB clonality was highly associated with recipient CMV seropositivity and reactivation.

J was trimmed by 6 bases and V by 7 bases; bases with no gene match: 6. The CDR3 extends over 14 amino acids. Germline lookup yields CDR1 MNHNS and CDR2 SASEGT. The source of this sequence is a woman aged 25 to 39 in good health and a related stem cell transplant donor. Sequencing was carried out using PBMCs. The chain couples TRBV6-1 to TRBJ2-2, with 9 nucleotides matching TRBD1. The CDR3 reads CASTWDRESGELFF. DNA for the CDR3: TGTGCCAGCACCTGGGACAGGGAGTCCGGGGAGCTGTTTTTT.